A single sample is the source of the 4 T cell receptor beta chains below, sequenced in a study of T cell responses to AZD1222 COVID-19 vaccine. The assay was immunoSEQ multiplex PCR, and TCRdb's table has in-frame clones only and misses some. The profile shows roughly 160,000 clones, 90% to 95% of them singletons. This sample comprised peripheral blood, obtained 28 days after the second AZD1222 dose. These receptors all come from an adult who received the AZD1222 COVID-19 vaccine.

This chain joins TRBV3-1 (or the pseudogene TRBV3-2) and TRBJ2-5; 13 bases are shared with TRBD2. After removal of 1 base from V and 3 bases from J, the junction contained 5 bases not matched to a gene. The CDR3 loop spans 17 amino acids. Germline V gene lookup returns CDR1 LGHDT and CDR2 YNNKEL (reference sequence). The CDR3 nucleotides are TGTGCCAGCAGCCAAGTAAGCGGGACTAGCGGGAAAGAGACCCAGTACTTC. It specifies CASSQVSGTSGKETQYF.

This chain connects TRBV5-6 to TRBJ1-4; D is unclear. CDR1 and CDR2 from the germline V gene are SGHDT and YYEEEE. The CDR3 length is 14 residues. The V and J ends lost 8 bases and 7 bases respectively, with 18 bases between them. The CDR3 DNA reads TGTGCCAGTACTACCGGGATGAAAGGTGAAAAACTGTTTTTT. Residues: CASTTGMKGEKLFF.

This clone was seen once. The chain joins TRBV6-5 to TRBJ1-3, with D uncertain. Trimming stripped 0 bases from V and 2 bases from J, with 5 bases between. The CDR3 runs to 14 residues. Germline V lookup: CDR1 MNHEY, CDR2 SVGAGI. The DNA of the CDR3 is TGTGCCAGCAGTTACTCCGATACTGGAAACACCATATATTTT. Its protein product is CASSYSDTGNTIYF.

In its sample, this clone was seen once. The chain combines TRBV4-3 with TRBJ1-5; D not certain. This CDR3 is 15 amino acids long. V dropped 0 bases and J dropped 4 bases, with 10 bases sitting between them. Germline V gives CDR1 LGHNA, CDR2 YSLEER. The CDR3 here is CASSQEHGWNQPQHF. The CDR3 DNA follows: TGCGCCAGCAGCCAAGAACACGGTTGGAATCAGCCCCAGCATTTT.